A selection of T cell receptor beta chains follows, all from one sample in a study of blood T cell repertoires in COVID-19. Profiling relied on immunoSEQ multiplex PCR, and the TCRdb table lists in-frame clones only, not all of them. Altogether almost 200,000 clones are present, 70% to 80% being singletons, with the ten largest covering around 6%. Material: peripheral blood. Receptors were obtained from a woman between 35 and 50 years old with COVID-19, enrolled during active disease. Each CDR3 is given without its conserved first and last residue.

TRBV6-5,ASRYRGKAF
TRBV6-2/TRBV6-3,ASGSGHRPPVYEQY
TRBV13,ASSLRPSGGGYT
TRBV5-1,ASSEGQGYGYT
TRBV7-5,VRSLTPMTTHTDTQY
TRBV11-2,ASSFLADTYNEQF
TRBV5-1,ASSPLSGGYT
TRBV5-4,ASSFGGDSSYNEQF
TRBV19,ASRSTGGNGYT
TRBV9,ASSVGNRKETQY